The 21 T cell receptor beta chains reported below all come from one sample, sequenced in a study of CD8+ T cells in alopecia areata. Extracted RNA was reverse transcribed into cDNA, the sequencing template. Repertoires were generated with immunoSEQ multiplex PCR, while TCRdb's copy carries only in-frame clones and drops some. The sample yields some 170,000 clones, over 50% seen once. Sample: CD4+ T cells sorted from blood, taken at week 0. The source of these receptors is a human donor with alopecia areata.

Comment on this clone: Other DNA sequences within the sample encode an identical CDR3. V is TRBV29-1 and J is TRBJ2-7; either TRBD1 or TRBD2 may fit D (5 bases each). The CDR3 length is 13 residues. V lost 6 bases and J lost 2, with 14 bases in between. Germline lookup yields CDR1 SQVTM and CDR2 ANQGSEA. In nucleotides, the CDR3 is TGCAGCGTCACCGGGACGGTTACCTACGAGCAGTACTTC. It translates to CSVTGTVTYEQYF.

The chain has TRBV4-1 and TRBJ1-2; 12 bases map to TRBD1. With V trimmed by 7 bases and J by 4 bases, 4 bases remained unmatched. The V gene's germline CDR1 is MGHRA and CDR2 YSYEKL. The CDR3 totals 14 residues. The DNA of the CDR3 is TGCGCCAGCAAGGGGACAGGGGGCTTCTATGGCTACACCTTC. Its protein is CASKGTGGFYGYTF.

The chain links TRBV5-6 to TRBJ2-1; TRBD2 is a possible D gene (6 bases). CDR1 and CDR2 (germline): SGHDT, YYEEEE. The V end was cut by 2 bases, the J end by 4 bases, with 13 bases between. The CDR3 is 15 amino acids. CDR3 region: CASSFMGSGYNEQFF. The CDR3 bases are TGTGCCAGCAGCTTCATGGGTAGCGGTTACAATGAGCAGTTCTTC.

V usage is TRBV10-3 and J usage is TRBJ2-1; possibly TRBD2 for D (6 bases). V lost 4 bases to trimming and J lost 4 bases, with 20 bases between them. Per the germline V gene, CDR1 is ENHRY and CDR2 is SYGVKD. This CDR3 comprises 17 residues. CDR3 in DNA: TGTGCCATCAGTGCGGGGTCCGAGCGGGCAATATACAATGAGCAGTTCTTC. Protein sequence: CAISAGSERAIYNEQFF.

This clone was found a few times. The CDR3 coding sequence is TGTGCCAGCAGCGATGGTGGGGTTTACGAGCAGTACTTC. Its protein is CASSDGGVYEQYF. V and J are TRBV25-1 and TRBJ2-7; unclear D gene. The CDR3 extends over 13 amino acids. Trimming removed 6 bases at V and 4 bases at J, with 13 bases between. The germline V gene has CDR1 MGHDK and CDR2 SYGVNS.

V usage is TRBV7-6 and J usage is TRBJ2-5; the D is unclear. The CDR3 loop spans 13 amino acids. The V end was cut by 7 bases, the J end by 7 bases, with 16 bases between. The germline V gene encodes CDR1 SGHVS and CDR2 FNYEAQ. Written as DNA, the CDR3 is TGTGCCAGCAAATTTAGAACCTCGGGGACCCAGTACTTC. Translation: CASKFRTSGTQYF.

The chain is built from TRBV6-5 and TRBJ1-1; D is ambiguous. Looked up from germline, CDR1 is MNHEY and CDR2 is SVGAGI. The length of the CDR3 is 13 residues. V dropped 6 bases and J dropped 0 bases, with 8 bases sitting between them. The CDR3 region has the DNA TGTGCCAGCAGAATACAGATGAACACTGAAGCTTTCTTT. Its protein is CASRIQMNTEAFF.

V is TRBV4-2 and J is TRBJ2-2; TRBD1 matches at 8 bases. The V and J ends lost 2 bases and 4 bases, in that order; junction bases with no gene match: 6. The CDR3 totals 16 residues. Per germline, CDR1 LGHNA and CDR2 YNFKEQ. The CDR3 protein is CASSQTPQGATGELFF. In DNA, the CDR3 is TGTGCCAGCAGCCAAACCCCGCAGGGGGCCACCGGGGAGCTGTTTTTT.

The chain uses TRBV10-2 and TRBJ1-6; 7 bases map to TRBD1. This CDR3 is built from 17 residues. J gave up 10 bases and V 0 bases, and 12 bases lay outside the gene matches. The germline CDR1 and CDR2 sequences are WSHSY and SAAADI. The CDR3 DNA sequence: TGCGCCAGCAGTGAGTCGTTTGCTGTTCAGGGGGGATCACCCCTCCACTTT. Its translation: CASSESFAVQGGSPLHF.

The V gene is TRBV25-1, the J gene TRBJ2-2, with D hard to call. V lost 4 bases and J 5 bases, leaving 11 bases between the germline ends. CDR1 and CDR2 (germline): MGHDK, SYGVNS. The length of the CDR3 is 14 residues. The CDR3 DNA is TGTGCCAGCAGTGGCTTAGGTGGGACCGGGGAGCTGTTTTTT. Protein: CASSGLGGTGELFF.

The gene calls are TRBV14 and TRBJ1-1, with D perhaps TRBD1 (6 bases). The CDR3 totals 14 residues. CDR1 and CDR2 (germline): SGHDN, FVKESK. The V end was cut by 3 bases, the J end by 6 bases, with 14 bases between. In nucleotides, the CDR3 is TGTGCCAGCAGCCACACGAGGGGGGGTCCTGAAGCTTTCTTT. This gives the protein CASSHTRGGPEAFF.

The gene calls are TRBV5-1 and TRBJ2-5; D assignment may be TRBD1 or TRBD2 (5 bases each). This CDR3 has 16 residues. Per germline, CDR1 SGHRS and CDR2 YFSETQ. Trimming removed 0 bases from V and 4 bases from J, with 16 bases in between. CDR3 in amino acids: CASSLAGGTGGETQYF. The CDR3 bases are TGCGCCAGCAGCTTGGCCGGTGGTACAGGAGGAGAGACCCAGTACTTC. The whole variable domain, remainder taken from reference TRBV5-1 and TRBJ2-5, is KAGVTQTPRYLIKTRGQQVTLSCSPISGHRSVSWYQQTPGQGLQFLFEYFSETQRNKGNFPGRFSGRQFSNSRSEMNVSTLELGDSALYLCASSLAGGTGGETQYFGPGTRLLVL.

The rearrangement links TRBV27 to TRBJ1-5, with D perhaps TRBD1 (5 bases). V lost 5 bases and J 6 bases, leaving 14 bases between the germline ends. CDR1 and CDR2 (germline): MNHEY, SMNVEV (reference sequence). This CDR3 is 14 amino acids long. CDR3 bases: TGTGCCAGCAGTCCCCTCGACAGACCTCAGCCCCAGCATTTT. Protein sequence: CASSPLDRPQPQHF.

V usage is TRBV18 and J usage is TRBJ1-1; D uncertain. With 2 bases removed from V and 4 bases from J, the gap between germline ends came to 14 bases. The CDR3 spans 15 residues. CDR1 and CDR2 from the germline V gene are KGHSH and LQKENI. The CDR3 loop is CASSPERVLGTEAFF. The CDR3 DNA follows: TGTGCCAGCTCACCAGAAAGGGTTCTAGGCACTGAAGCTTTCTTT.

This clone was counted between two and nine times. This chain uses TRBV29-1 with TRBJ1-1; D is possibly TRBD1 (6 bases). CDR1 is SQVTM, CDR2 ANQGSEA, per germline. Between the trimmed V and J ends, which lost 7 bases and 4 bases, there was a span of 10 bases. CDR3 length: 11 amino acids. The CDR3 sequence is CSGGQSTEAFF. CDR3 coding DNA: TGCAGCGGTGGACAGTCCACTGAAGCTTTCTTT.

This chain connects TRBV5-1 to TRBJ1-1; 9 positions agree with TRBD1. J was trimmed by 1 base and V by 0 bases; bases with no gene match: 4. The CDR3 has 16 residues. Germline-derived CDR1 and CDR2 are SGHRS and YFSETQ. The CDR3 nucleotides are TGCGCCAGCAGCTTGGCGACAGGGGGGAGGAACACTGAAGCTTTCTTT. It specifies CASSLATGGRNTEAFF.

This clone was found once. The sample has other DNA sequences that encode this CDR3 too. The chain couples TRBV28 to TRBJ1-2; TRBD1 agrees at 8 bases. Germline V gene data show CDR1 as MDHEN and CDR2 as SYDVKM. This CDR3 is built from 14 residues. J gave up 4 bases and V 2 bases, and 3 bases lay outside the gene matches. The CDR3 loop is CASSLGQGAYGYTF. The CDR3 DNA reads TGTGCCAGCAGTTTAGGGCAGGGGGCCTATGGCTACACCTTC.

The gene calls are TRBV2 and TRBJ2-5; 14 positions match TRBD2. J gave up 5 bases and V 8 bases, and 7 bases lay outside the gene matches. Germline V lookup: CDR1 SNHLY, CDR2 FYNNEI. CDR3 length equals 15 residues. The CDR3 DNA reads as TGTGCCAGCGGCCGACTAGCGGGGGGGCCTGAGACCCAGTACTTC. It codes for CASGRLAGGPETQYF.

The chain uses TRBV14 and TRBJ2-2; no definite D call. V lost 2 bases and J 4 bases, leaving 14 bases between the germline ends. The CDR3 consists of 16 residues. The germline V gene has CDR1 SGHDN and CDR2 FVKESK. CDR3 in amino acids: CASSQPGPITTGELFF. CDR3 DNA: TGTGCCAGCAGCCAACCTGGGCCGATAACCACCGGGGAGCTGTTTTTT.

This clone was counted between two and nine times. This chain joins TRBV11-1 and TRBJ2-3, with D maybe TRBD1 (6 bases). Trimming removed 6 bases at V and 2 bases at J, with 24 bases between. This CDR3 contains 18 residues. Per the germline V gene, CDR1 is SGHAT and CDR2 is FQDESV (reference sequence). CDR3 coding DNA: TGTGCCAGCAGGCACAAGGTCCGCGCAGGGACAACCACAGATACGCAGTATTTT. As protein: CASRHKVRAGTTTDTQYF.

This chain connects TRBV6-1 to TRBJ2-1; D ambiguous. The CDR3 runs to 16 residues. The V and J ends lost 1 base and 3 bases respectively, with 13 bases between them. Germline V gene lookup returns CDR1 MNHNS and CDR2 SASEGT. For the CDR3, the DNA is TGTGCCAGCAGTGAAGAGGCATGGAGCTTCTACAATGAGCAGTTCTTC. This translates into CASSEEAWSFYNEQFF.